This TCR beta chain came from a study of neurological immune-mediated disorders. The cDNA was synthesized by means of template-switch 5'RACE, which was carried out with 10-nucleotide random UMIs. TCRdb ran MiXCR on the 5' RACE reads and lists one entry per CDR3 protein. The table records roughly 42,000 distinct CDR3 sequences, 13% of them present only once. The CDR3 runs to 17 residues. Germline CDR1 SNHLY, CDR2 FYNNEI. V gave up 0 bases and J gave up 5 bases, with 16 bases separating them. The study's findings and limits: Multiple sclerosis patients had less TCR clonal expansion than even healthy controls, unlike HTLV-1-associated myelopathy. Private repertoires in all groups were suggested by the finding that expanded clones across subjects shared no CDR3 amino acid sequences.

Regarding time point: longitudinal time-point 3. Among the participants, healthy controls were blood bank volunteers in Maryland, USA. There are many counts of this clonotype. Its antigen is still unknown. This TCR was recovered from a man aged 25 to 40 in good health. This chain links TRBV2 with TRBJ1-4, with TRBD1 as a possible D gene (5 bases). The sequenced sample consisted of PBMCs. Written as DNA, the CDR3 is TGTGCCAGCAGTGAAGCGATAAGAAGGGGAGGCAATGAAAAACTGTTTTTT. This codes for CASSEAIRRGGNEKLFF.